This T cell receptor beta chain was sequenced during a study of Ad26.COV2.S vaccination and SARS-CoV-2 variants. Treatment in this sample: about 20 received Ad26.COV2.S at low or high dose, single or two shots; a few received placebo; per-sample allocation not given. Collection of the samples took place on day 63 after the first injection of vaccine or placebo. Within Boston, the person who donated was an adult of 18-55 years. As regards this clone: Other nucleotide sequences from this sample produce the same CDR3.

Using immunoSEQ multiplex PCR, the repertoire was profiled, and TCRdb retains in-frame clones only, with some absent. Here the sample spans around 300,000 clones, roughly 89% being singletons. From germline, CDR1 is SGHNT and CDR2 YYREEE (reference sequence). The CDR3 spans 14 residues. V was trimmed by 0 bases and J by 2 bases, leaving 8 bases between them. This chain joins TRBV5-4 and TRBJ2-5; tentatively, D is TRBD1 (5 bases). The TCR comes from a person aged 18-60 years who received the Ad26.COV2.S COVID-19 vaccine or a placebo. This specimen was peripheral blood, taken in a trial of Ad26.COV2.S vaccine versus placebo. The CDR3 reads CASSLDQGQETQYF. For the CDR3, the DNA is TGTGCCAGCAGCTTGGATCAGGGTCAAGAGACCCAGTACTTC.